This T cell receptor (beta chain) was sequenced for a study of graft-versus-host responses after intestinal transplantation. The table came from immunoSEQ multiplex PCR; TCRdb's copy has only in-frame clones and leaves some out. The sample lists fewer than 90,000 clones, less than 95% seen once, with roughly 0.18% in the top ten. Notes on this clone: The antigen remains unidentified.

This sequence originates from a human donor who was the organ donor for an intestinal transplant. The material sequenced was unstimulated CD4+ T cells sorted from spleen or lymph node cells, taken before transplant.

The CDR3 region has the DNA TGTGCCATCAGTGAGTCGTCGGGACTGACTAATGAAAAACTGTTTTTT. It translates to CAISESSGLTNEKLFF. The V call is TRBV10-3, the J call TRBJ1-4; TRBD1 might be the D (5 bases). Trimming left V 0 bases short and J 2 bases short, with 10 bases between. CDR3 size: 16 residues. The germline CDR1 and CDR2 sequences are ENHRY and SYGVKD.